Listed below are T cell receptor beta chains from one sample, sequenced in a study of beta chain features in type 1 diabetes. TCRdb's table, derived via immunoSEQ multiplex PCR, lists solely in-frame clones and lacks some. The sample contains about 190,000 clones, roughly 8% of which appear only once. What was sequenced was central memory CD4+ T cells from blood. The receptors shown here come from a man in his late teens or twenties with type 1 diabetes. Both conserved end residues are part of each CDR3. Fields, in order: clone size, D gene, J gene, V gene, CDR3 DNA, CDR3 protein. A D gene is named only where the DNA matches it firmly. Clone size is stated in some rows and not others, as once, few, many or a class when expanded.

abundance: few; d_gene: .; j_gene: TRBJ2-7; v_gene: TRBV5-6; CDR3nt: TGTGCCAGCAGCTCTACGTCCGACGAGCAGTACTTC; CDR3aa: CASSSTSDEQYF
abundance: few; d_gene: .; j_gene: TRBJ2-2; v_gene: TRBV5-1; CDR3nt: TGCGCCAGCAGCTTGGCAAGCGTGCGCACCGGGGAGCTGTTTTTT; CDR3aa: CASSLASVRTGELFF
abundance: few; d_gene: TRBD1; j_gene: TRBJ1-6; v_gene: TRBV28; CDR3nt: TGTGCCAGCAGAGCCGGGACAGGGGGCAATAATTCACCCCTCCACTTT; CDR3aa: CASRAGTGGNNSPLHF
abundance: .; d_gene: TRBD1; j_gene: TRBJ2-5; v_gene: TRBV11-2; CDR3nt: TGTGCCAGCAGCTTGGACAGGGGAGGGAAGACCCAGTACTTC; CDR3aa: CASSLDRGGKTQYF
abundance: few; d_gene: .; j_gene: TRBJ2-5; v_gene: TRBV7-7; CDR3nt: TGTGCCAGCAGCTTCGGCGGGGATCGGATAGAGACCCAGTACTTC; CDR3aa: CASSFGGDRIETQYF
abundance: few; d_gene: TRBD2; j_gene: TRBJ2-5; v_gene: TRBV4-3; CDR3nt: TGCGCCAGCAGCCAAGAAGGGACGGGGCGGGGGCAAGAGACCCAGTACTTC; CDR3aa: CASSQEGTGRGQETQYF
abundance: few; d_gene: TRBD1; j_gene: TRBJ1-4; v_gene: TRBV10-3; CDR3nt: TGTGCCATCAGTGAGGGGGGACAGGCAGCAACTAATGAAAAACTGTTTTTT; CDR3aa: CAISEGGQAATNEKLFF
abundance: few; d_gene: .; j_gene: TRBJ2-3; v_gene: TRBV7-9; CDR3nt: TGTGCCAGCAGCTCCCCGCCAGGTCTGCCAGATACGCAGTATTTT; CDR3aa: CASSSPPGLPDTQYF
abundance: .; d_gene: TRBD1; j_gene: TRBJ1-2; v_gene: TRBV7-2; CDR3nt: TGTGCCAGCAGCCTAAATGGACAGGGTAGTTATGGCTACACCTTC; CDR3aa: CASSLNGQGSYGYTF
abundance: many; d_gene: TRBD1; j_gene: TRBJ2-1; v_gene: TRBV29-1; CDR3nt: TGCAGCGTCGGGACAGGGGACTACAATGAGCAGTTCTTC; CDR3aa: CSVGTGDYNEQFF